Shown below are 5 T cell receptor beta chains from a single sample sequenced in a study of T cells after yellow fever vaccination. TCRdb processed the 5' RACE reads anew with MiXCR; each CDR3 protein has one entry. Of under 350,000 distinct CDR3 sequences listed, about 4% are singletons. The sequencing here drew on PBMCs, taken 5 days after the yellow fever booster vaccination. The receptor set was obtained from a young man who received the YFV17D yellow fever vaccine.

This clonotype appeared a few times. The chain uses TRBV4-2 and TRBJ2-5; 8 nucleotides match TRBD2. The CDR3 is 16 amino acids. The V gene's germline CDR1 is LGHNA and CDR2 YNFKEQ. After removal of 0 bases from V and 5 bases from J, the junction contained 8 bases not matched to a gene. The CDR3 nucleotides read TGTGCCAGCAGCCAAGATCGTACGGGGGGGTGGGAGACCCAGTACTTC. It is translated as CASSQDRTGGWETQYF.

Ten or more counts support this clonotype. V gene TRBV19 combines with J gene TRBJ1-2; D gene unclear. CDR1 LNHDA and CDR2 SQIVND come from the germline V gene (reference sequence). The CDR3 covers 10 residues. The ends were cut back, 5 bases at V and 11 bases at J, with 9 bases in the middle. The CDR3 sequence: CASSAGSYTF. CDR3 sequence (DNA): TGTGCCAGTAGTGCCGGTAGTTACACCTTC.

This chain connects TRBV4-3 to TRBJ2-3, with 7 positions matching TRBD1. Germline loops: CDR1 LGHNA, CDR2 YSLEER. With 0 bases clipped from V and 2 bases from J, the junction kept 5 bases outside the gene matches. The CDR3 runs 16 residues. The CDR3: CASSQDPGQYTDTQYF. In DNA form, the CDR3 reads TGCGCCAGCAGCCAAGATCCGGGACAGTACACAGATACGCAGTATTTT.

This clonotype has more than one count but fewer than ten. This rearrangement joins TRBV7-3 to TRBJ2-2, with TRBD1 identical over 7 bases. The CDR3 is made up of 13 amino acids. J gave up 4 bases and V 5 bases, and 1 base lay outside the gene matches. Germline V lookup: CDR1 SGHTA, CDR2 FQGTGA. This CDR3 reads CASSRGLTGELFF. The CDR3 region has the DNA TGTGCCAGCAGCAGGGGGCTCACCGGGGAGCTGTTTTTT.

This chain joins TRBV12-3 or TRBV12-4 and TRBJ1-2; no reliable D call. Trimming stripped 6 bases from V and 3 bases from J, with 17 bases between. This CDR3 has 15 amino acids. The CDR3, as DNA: TGTGCCAGCAGCCAGACCTCGGATCCTTACTATGGCTACACCTTC. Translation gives CASSQTSDPYYGYTF.